The 28 T cell receptor beta chains reported below all come from one sample, sequenced in a study of human T cells and chemical hapten exposure (dated by TCRdb to 2020 to 2022). In light of the paper, this sample's time point label describes: patch test 2, 6 weeks after DPC sensitization. The treatment or condition tag for this specimen amounts to: therapeutic diphenylcyclopropenone sensitization with weekly scalp DPC. The library relied on RACE. This sample was sequenced with a NextSeq 500. TCRdb trimmed the raw reads at Q25, called clones with MiXCR and kept productive beta chains. A single entry per CDR3 protein holds the most common genes and DNA from its merged rows. The sample table shows about 140,000 distinct CDR3 sequences, and about 10% are seen once. The ten largest account for less than 1.5% of the sample. Sequenced here: whole blood, sampled in connection with sensitization to the hapten diphenylcyclopropenone (DPC). The receptors stem from a woman in her forties or fifties with alopecia areata. Some clones in this sample may be carry-over from other donors' samples.

A note on this clonotype: One junction end disagrees with the germline gene, perhaps due to a read error. This chain uses TRBV2 with TRBJ1-1; D is unclear. CDR1 and CDR2 from the germline V gene are SNHLY and FYNNEI. The CDR3 has 15 residues. The CDR3 sequence: CASRLLQGKNTEAFF. Here the CDR3 DNA reads TGCGCCAGCCGCCTTTTACAAGGGAAGAACACTGAAGCTTTCTTT.

A few counts support this clonotype. The genes are TRBV18 and TRBJ2-1; D possibly corresponds to TRBD2 (6 bases). Germline CDR1 KGHSH, CDR2 LQKENI. The CDR3 extends over 14 amino acids. Trimming pared 4 bases from V and 5 bases from J, leaving 12 bases between. CDR3 loop: CASSQTRGNNEQFF. CDR3 nucleotides: TGTGCCAGCTCACAAACACGGGGGAACAATGAGCAGTTCTTC.

The rearrangement joins TRBV29-1 to TRBJ2-5; TRBD1 matches 7 bases. V lost 5 bases, J lost 2 bases, and 2 bases stayed unmatched. Germline CDR1 is SQVTM and CDR2 is ANQGSEA. The CDR3 loop spans 12 amino acids. CDR3 amino acids: CSVTTGQETQYF. The CDR3 DNA reads as TGCAGCGTTACGACAGGGCAAGAGACCCAGTACTTC.

This clonotype was detected only a few times. The V gene is TRBV5-1, the J gene TRBJ1-2; no firm D call. The CDR3 sequence is 14 residues long. V lost 1 base to trimming and J lost 0 bases, with 7 bases between them. Germline-derived CDR1 and CDR2 are SGHRS and YFSETQ. CDR3 in amino acids: CASSLPRPNYGYTF. The DNA of the CDR3 is TGCGCCAGCAGCTTGCCCAGACCTAACTATGGCTACACCTTC.

This clonotype was observed many times. The chain recombines TRBV7-2 with TRBJ2-3; 10 nucleotides align to TRBD1. There are 16 residues in the CDR3. Trimming removed 4 bases from V and 6 bases from J; junction bases left unmatched: 10. Germline CDR1 SGHTA, CDR2 FQGNSA. CDR3 coding DNA: TGTGCCAGCAGCTCACAGGGACAGGGGAAGGTGGATACGCAGTATTTT. It is translated as CASSSQGQGKVDTQYF.

This clonotype was seen many times. V and J are TRBV29-1 and TRBJ1-5; D gene uncertain. With 4 bases removed from V and 2 bases from J, the gap between germline ends came to 3 bases. This CDR3 has 11 amino acids. Germline values: CDR1 SQVTM, CDR2 ANQGSEA. CDR3: CSVGGNQPQHF. The CDR3 DNA is TGCAGCGTTGGGGGCAATCAGCCCCAGCATTTT.

The chain combines TRBV20-1 with TRBJ1-5, with TRBD1 as a possible D gene (6 bases). Germline values: CDR1 DFQATT, CDR2 SNEGSKA (reference sequence). Trimming cost V 1 base and J 8 bases, with 21 bases left between them. The CDR3 extends over 16 amino acids. CDR3 sequence: CSARVHLGGGSKPQHF. In nucleotides, the CDR3 is TGCAGTGCTAGAGTTCATCTGGGGGGCGGAAGTAAGCCCCAGCATTTT.

This clonotype was picked up a small number of times. V usage is TRBV29-1 and J usage is TRBJ2-2; TRBD1 aligns across 8 bases. This CDR3 has 13 residues. V lost 7 bases, J lost 2 bases, and 3 bases stayed unmatched. Per germline, CDR1 SQVTM and CDR2 ANQGSEA. The CDR3 protein is CSGGQENTGELFF. CDR3 coding DNA: TGCAGCGGGGGACAGGAAAACACCGGGGAGCTGTTTTTT.

J is TRBJ2-2 and V is TRBV29-1; the D gene is possibly TRBD2 (6 bases). From germline, CDR1 is SQVTM and CDR2 ANQGSEA. The V and J ends lost 8 bases and 0 bases respectively, with 22 bases between them. CDR3 length: 17 amino acids. CDR3 loop: CSPRRIPGLSNTGELFF. In DNA, the CDR3 is TGCAGCCCCCGGCGCATTCCGGGACTTTCGAACACCGGGGAGCTGTTTTTT.

The J gene is TRBJ2-7, the V gene TRBV7-9; D unclear. Germline values: CDR1 SEHNR, CDR2 FQNEAQ (reference sequence). This CDR3 has 13 residues. The V gene lost 1 base and the J gene lost 3 bases, with 7 bases spanning the gap. Written as DNA, the CDR3 is TGTGCCAGCAGCTTAGGGCCCGACTACGAGCAGTACTTC. Translated, it gives CASSLGPDYEQYF.

This clonotype was observed at least ten times. The chain has TRBV29-1 and TRBJ1-2; 7 bases are a match to TRBD1. This CDR3 region has 12 residues. V was clipped by 7 bases and J by 0 bases; unmatched bases: 2. From germline, CDR1 is SQVTM and CDR2 ANQGSEA. CDR3 sequence: CSAGTANYGYTF. As DNA, the CDR3 is TGCAGCGCCGGGACAGCTAACTATGGCTACACCTTC.

In this sample, this clonotype turned up a few times. The chain uses TRBV6-5 and TRBJ2-1, with D possibly matching TRBD1 (5 bases). The length of the CDR3 is 17 residues. Per the germline V gene, CDR1 is MNHEY and CDR2 is SVGAGI. V dropped 0 bases and J dropped 2 bases, with 14 bases sitting between them. The CDR3 sequence is CASSYSAGMYAYNEQFF. CDR3 nucleotides: TGTGCCAGCAGTTACTCGGCAGGGATGTACGCCTACAATGAGCAGTTCTTC.

This clonotype occurred many times. V gene TRBV21-1 combines with J gene TRBJ1-1. TRBV21-1 is termed a pseudogene. This CDR3 has 11 residues. The CDR3 coding sequence is TGTGCCAGCAGCAAAGGACGGCTGGGTTTCTTT. Translation: CASSKGRLGFF.

The chain has TRBV14 and TRBJ2-3; maybe TRBD2 (6 bases). V was trimmed by 3 bases and J by 11 bases, leaving 12 bases between them. Germline CDR1 and CDR2: SGHDN and FVKESK. This CDR3 has 12 residues. CDR3 in amino acids: CASSQGSEGQYF. The CDR3 nucleotides read TGTGCCAGCAGCCAGGGCTCGGAGGGGCAGTATTTT.

The J gene is TRBJ2-1, the V gene TRBV7-2, with D tentatively TRBD2 (7 bases). The length of the CDR3 is 15 residues. Trimming cost V 5 bases and J 10 bases, with 21 bases left between them. Germline lookup yields CDR1 SGHTA and CDR2 FQGNSA. Here the CDR3 reads CASSTGGWAPGEQFF. In nucleotides, the CDR3 is TGTGCCAGCAGCACGGGGGGCTGGGCCCCCGGGGAGCAGTTCTTC.

This clonotype was observed a few times. The CDR3 DNA is TGTGCCAGTAGTTCCCCGGGACTAGCGGCTAACAATGAGCAGTTCTTC. Amino acid sequence: CASSSPGLAANNEQFF. The J gene is TRBJ2-1, the V gene TRBV19; TRBD2 matches 11 bases. The CDR3 is made up of 16 amino acids. CDR1 and CDR2 from the germline V gene are LNHDA and SQIVND (reference sequence). J was trimmed by 5 bases and V by 5 bases; bases with no gene match: 8.

This clonotype appeared many times. The genes are TRBV11-2 and TRBJ2-1; no definite D call. Trimming took off 4 bases at V and 9 bases at J, with 10 bases between the two ends. The CDR3 loop spans 12 amino acids. Germline V CDR1 and CDR2: SGHAT, FQNNGV. CDR3 region: CASSSSGFEQFF. DNA for the CDR3: TGTGCCAGCAGCTCGAGTGGTTTTGAGCAGTTCTTC.

The V gene is TRBV29-1, the J gene TRBJ2-1; D is unclear. This CDR3 contains 13 residues. With 3 bases removed from V and 10 bases from J, the gap between germline ends came to 16 bases. Germline-derived CDR1 and CDR2 are SQVTM and ANQGSEA. The CDR3 nucleotides are TGCAGCGTTGAGCCCCCGGGCGGTCAGGAGCAGTTCTTC. This translates into CSVEPPGGQEQFF.

This sequence joins TRBV11-3 and TRBJ1-3, with D hard to call. This CDR3 is 13 amino acids long. In germline, CDR1 is SGHNT, CDR2 YENEEA. The V gene lost 4 bases and the J gene lost 1 base, with 5 bases spanning the gap. The DNA of the CDR3 is TGTGCCAGCAGCTCGACTTCTGGAAACACCATATATTTT. It codes for CASSSTSGNTIYF.

There are many counts of this clonotype. The chain couples TRBV9 to TRBJ2-1, with TRBD2 identical over 12 bases. V lost 3 bases and J lost 10; bases outside the gene matches: 11. CDR1 SGDLS and CDR2 YYNGEE come from the germline V gene. The CDR3 is 16 residues long. The CDR3 sequence is CASSAQRPGLAGEQFF. CDR3 nucleotides: TGTGCCAGCAGCGCCCAGAGGCCCGGACTAGCGGGAGAGCAGTTCTTC.

This clonotype was seen at least ten times. The V gene is TRBV18, the J gene TRBJ2-3; no definite D call. V lost 3 bases and J lost 3, with 7 bases in between. This CDR3 contains 13 residues. Germline CDR1 KGHSH, CDR2 LQKENI. The CDR3 sequence is CASSPQGTDTQYF. CDR3 nucleotides: TGTGCCAGCTCACCGCAAGGTACAGATACGCAGTATTTT.

This clonotype was picked up a small number of times. The chain is built from TRBV9 and TRBJ2-7; D ambiguous. The ends were cut back, 0 bases at V and 0 bases at J, with 7 bases in the middle. The CDR3 totals 14 residues. In germline, CDR1 is SGDLS, CDR2 YYNGEE. The CDR3 sequence is CASSVAGYSYEQYF. CDR3 nucleotide sequence: TGTGCCAGCAGCGTAGCTGGGTACTCCTACGAGCAGTACTTC.

V and J are TRBV9 and TRBJ2-6; D not certain. Germline V gives CDR1 SGDLS, CDR2 YYNGEE. The CDR3 is 18 amino acids. The V gene lost 0 bases and the J gene lost 0 bases, with 13 bases spanning the gap. DNA for the CDR3: TGTGCCAGCAGCGTAGGGGTAGGGCCCTACTCTGGGGCCAACGTCCTGACTTTC. Protein product: CASSVGVGPYSGANVLTF.

Regarding this clonotype: A much larger clonotype is one base distant, so this may be a read error. CDR3 sequence reads: CAIGRPIAGSYEQYF. DNA for the CDR3: TGTGCCATCGGTCGGCCCATAGCGGGATCCTACGAGCAGTACTTC. This chain joins TRBV10-3 and TRBJ2-7, with TRBD2 matching over 8 bases. The V and J ends lost 8 bases and 1 base, in that order; junction bases with no gene match: 10. This CDR3 is built from 15 residues. Germline CDR1 ENHRY, CDR2 SYGVKD.

The V gene is TRBV28, the J gene TRBJ2-5; tentative D call: TRBD1 (6 bases). Per the germline V gene, CDR1 is MDHEN and CDR2 is SYDVKM. CDR3 length: 13 amino acids. Trimming left V 6 bases short and J 5 bases short, with 13 bases between. DNA for the CDR3: TGTGCCAGCAGAACACAGGGTCGGGAGACCCAGTACTTC. Translation: CASRTQGRETQYF.

V gene TRBV6-5 combines with J gene TRBJ2-7; a possible D gene is TRBD1 (5 bases). CDR3 size: 14 residues. Germline V gives CDR1 MNHEY, CDR2 SVGAGI. V was clipped by 7 bases and J by 1 base, with 14 bases between them. Here the CDR3 reads CASTHDSLSYEQYF. CDR3 nucleotides: TGTGCCAGCACCCACGACAGTTTGTCCTACGAGCAGTACTTC.

This clonotype occurred many times. This chain connects TRBV16 to TRBJ2-2; D may be TRBD1 (5 bases). V was pared by 7 bases and J by 1 base, with 22 bases between. This CDR3 has 18 residues. Per germline, CDR1 KGHSY and CDR2 FQNENV. The CDR3 region is CASTPKGVAWLNTGELFF. CDR3 in DNA: TGTGCCAGCACTCCAAAAGGGGTCGCTTGGTTGAACACCGGGGAGCTGTTTTTT.

This clonotype occurred a few times. The J gene is TRBJ2-2, the V gene TRBV9, with 11 bases identical to TRBD2. Per germline, CDR1 SGDLS and CDR2 YYNGEE. This CDR3 spans 15 amino acids. Losses at the gene ends were 4 bases for V and 7 bases for J; bases not matched to a gene: 6. CDR3 residues: CASSIAGGPIGELFF. In DNA, the CDR3 is TGTGCCAGCAGCATAGCGGGAGGGCCGATCGGGGAGCTGTTTTTT.